This TCR beta chain was sequenced for a study of vaccination and CD4 T cells after COVID-19. Remarks on this clonotype: Its antigen is not known.

With 6 bases removed from V and 1 base from J, the gap between germline ends came to 5 bases. The germline gives CDR1 MNHEY, CDR2 SMNVEV (reference sequence). This CDR3 is built from 12 residues. Described treatment: roughly ten-day PBMC culture with coronavirus spike peptide pools or control peptides (ViraFEST assay). Sequenced with the Oncomine TCR Beta short-read assay was DNA taken from cultured CD4+ T cells. From the PCR reads, TCRdb called clonotypes with MiXCR, one entry per CDR3 protein. In the table there are about 7,700 distinct CDR3 sequences, roughly two thirds of which are singletons. The material sequenced was CD4+ T cells from blood, cultured in vitro. This clonotype was obtained from a human donor who had recovered from COVID-19. The genes are TRBV27 and TRBJ2-3; D is unresolved. CDR3: CASSRGTDTQYF. CDR3 DNA sequence: TGTGCCAGCAGCCGGGGCACAGATACGCAGTATTTT.